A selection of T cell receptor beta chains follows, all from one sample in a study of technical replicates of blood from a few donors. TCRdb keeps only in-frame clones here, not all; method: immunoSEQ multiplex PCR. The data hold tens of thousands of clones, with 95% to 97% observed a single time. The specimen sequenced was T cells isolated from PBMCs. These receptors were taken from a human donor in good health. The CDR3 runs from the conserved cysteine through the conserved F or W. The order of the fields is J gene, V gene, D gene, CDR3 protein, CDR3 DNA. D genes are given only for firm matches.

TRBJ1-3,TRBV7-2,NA,CASSLNSMLTGNTIYF,TGTGCCAGCAGCTTAAACTCAATGCTTACCGGAAACACCATATATTTT
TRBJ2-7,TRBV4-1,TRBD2,CASSQVTSGSRYEQYF,TGCGCCAGCAGCCAAGTGACTAGCGGGAGCCGCTACGAGCAGTACTTC
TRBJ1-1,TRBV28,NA,CASSTVGGTEAFF,TGTGCCAGCAGTACCGTCGGGGGCACTGAAGCTTTCTTT
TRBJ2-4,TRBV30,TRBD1,CAWSPGQGAIQYF,TGTGCCTGGAGTCCTGGACAGGGGGCAATTCAGTACTTC
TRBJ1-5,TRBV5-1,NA,CASSSLGKQLQPQHF,TGCGCCAGCAGCTCGCTCGGCAAACAGCTACAGCCCCAGCATTTT
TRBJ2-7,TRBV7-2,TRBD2,CASSLAGLAGGRGYF,TGTGCCAGCAGCTTAGCGGGACTAGCGGGAGGGCGAGGGTACTTC
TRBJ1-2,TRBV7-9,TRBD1,CASSSTRQGASYGYTF,TGTGCCAGCAGCTCTACCCGACAGGGGGCGAGCTATGGCTACACCTTC
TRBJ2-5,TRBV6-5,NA,CAGLTGRQFIEQYF,TGTGCCGGATTAACAGGGCGGCAATTTATAGAGCAGTACTTC
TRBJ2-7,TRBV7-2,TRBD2,CASSLGRLAGGYEQYF,TGTGCCAGCAGCTTAGGTAGACTAGCGGGGGGGTACGAGCAGTACTTC
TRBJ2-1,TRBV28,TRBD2,CASSLFGGRGYNEQFF,TGTGCCAGCAGTTTATTCGGCGGGAGGGGGTACAATGAGCAGTTCTTC
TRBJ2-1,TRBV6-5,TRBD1,CASSLTGANEQFF,TGTGCCAGCAGCTTGACAGGGGCCAATGAGCAGTTCTTC
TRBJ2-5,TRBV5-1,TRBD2,CASSPAGTSEETQYF,TGCGCCAGCAGCCCAGCCGGGACTAGCGAAGAGACCCAGTACTTC
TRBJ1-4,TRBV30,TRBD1,CAWRIGQVQGEKLFF,TGTGCCTGGAGGATAGGACAGGTCCAAGGGGAAAAACTGTTTTTT
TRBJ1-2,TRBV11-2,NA,CATGQGVTHYGYTF,TGTGCCACTGGCCAAGGGGTCACCCACTATGGCTACACCTTC
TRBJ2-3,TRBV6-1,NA,CASSRSFGGTDTQYF,TGTGCCAGCAGTAGATCCTTCGGGGGCACAGATACGCAGTATTTT
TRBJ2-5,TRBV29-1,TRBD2,CSVHGLARGGETQYF,TGCAGCGTTCACGGACTAGCCCGAGGGGGAGAGACCCAGTACTTC
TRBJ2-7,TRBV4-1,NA,CASSQEDSGDEQYF,TGCGCCAGCAGCCAAGAGGATTCGGGGGACGAGCAGTACTTC
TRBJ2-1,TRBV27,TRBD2,CATLPLAGGNEQFF,TGTGCCACCCTACCCCTAGCGGGGGGCAATGAGCAGTTCTTC
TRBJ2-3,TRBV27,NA,CASSRRGLLETASTDTQYF,TGTGCCAGCAGCAGGAGGGGATTGCTGGAGACGGCTAGCACAGATACGCAGTATTTT
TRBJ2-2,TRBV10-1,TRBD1,CASSESPGQGVNTGELFF,TGCGCCAGCAGTGAGTCCCCGGGACAGGGGGTGAACACCGGGGAGCTGTTTTTT
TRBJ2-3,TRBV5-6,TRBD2,CASSLGLAGDSAVRSTQYF,TGTGCCAGCAGCTTGGGACTAGCGGGAGACTCGGCTGTCAGGAGTACGCAGTATTTT
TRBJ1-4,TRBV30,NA,CAWSVGRANEKLFF,TGTGCCTGGAGTGTGGGCAGGGCAAATGAAAAACTGTTTTTT
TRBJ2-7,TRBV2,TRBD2,CAIETSGRAREQYF,TGTGCCATTGAGACTAGCGGGAGGGCCCGCGAGCAGTACTTC
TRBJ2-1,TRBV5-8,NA,CASSLYYEQFF,TGTGCCAGCAGCTTATATTATGAGCAGTTCTTC
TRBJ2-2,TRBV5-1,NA,CASSLDRATGELFF,TGCGCCAGCAGCTTGGACAGGGCCACCGGGGAGCTGTTTTTT
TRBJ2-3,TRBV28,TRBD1,CASSRTGYTDTQYF,TGTGCCAGCAGTCGGACAGGATACACAGATACGCAGTATTTT
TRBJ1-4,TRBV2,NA,CASSELSEKLFF,TGTGCCAGCAGTGAACTCAGTGAAAAACTGTTTTTT
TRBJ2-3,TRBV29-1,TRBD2,CSLLTSGVSTDTQYF,TGCAGCCTCTTGACTAGCGGAGTTAGCACAGATACGCAGTATTTT
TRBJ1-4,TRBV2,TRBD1,CASVDRDIEKLFF,TGTGCCAGCGTCGACAGGGATATTGAAAAACTGTTTTTT
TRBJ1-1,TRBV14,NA,CASSRRDTYTEAFF,TGTGCCAGCAGCCGCCGGGACACCTACACTGAAGCTTTCTTT
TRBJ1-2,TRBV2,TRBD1,CASSVVMDREKPPYGYTF,TGTGCCAGCAGTGTGGTTATGGACAGGGAGAAGCCACCCTATGGCTACACCTTC
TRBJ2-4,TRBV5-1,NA,CASSLGPLVSIQGPLAKNIQYF,TGCGCCAGCAGCTTGGGACCTCTAGTATCCATCCAGGGCCCCTTAGCCAAAAACATTCAGTACTTC
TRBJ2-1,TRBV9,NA,CASSVGHLPLNEQFF,TGTGCCAGCAGCGTAGGGCACCTTCCCCTCAATGAGCAGTTCTTC
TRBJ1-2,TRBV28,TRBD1,CASSSGQDTF,TGTGCCAGCAGTTCCGGACAGGACACCTTC
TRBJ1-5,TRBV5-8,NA,CASSLVTGGASNQPQHF,TGTGCCAGCAGCTTGGTGACCGGGGGTGCTAGCAATCAGCCCCAGCATTTT
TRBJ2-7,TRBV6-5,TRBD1,CASRDRGSYEQYF,TGTGCCAGCAGGGACAGGGGCTCCTACGAGCAGTACTTC
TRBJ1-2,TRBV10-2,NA,CASLDTNYGYTF,TGCGCCAGCCTCGACACAAACTATGGCTACACCTTC
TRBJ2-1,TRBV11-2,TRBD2,CASSFILAGGSNEQFF,TGTGCCAGCAGCTTTATACTAGCGGGAGGATCCAATGAGCAGTTCTTC
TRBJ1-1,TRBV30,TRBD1,CAWSSGTDLGAFF,TGTGCCTGGAGTTCAGGGACAGATCTTGGAGCTTTCTTT
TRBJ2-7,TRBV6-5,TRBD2,CASSYSRAGGSYEQYF,TGTGCCAGCAGTTACTCGCGAGCGGGGGGTTCCTACGAGCAGTACTTC
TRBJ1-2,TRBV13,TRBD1,CASSFLGQVDLGYGYTF,TGTGCCAGCAGCTTTCTAGGACAGGTCGACCTGGGCTATGGCTACACCTTC
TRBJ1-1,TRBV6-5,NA,CASNTINTEAFF,TGTGCCAGCAACACGATTAACACTGAAGCTTTCTTT